These 27 T cell receptor beta chains originate from one sample sequenced in a study of shared clonotypes between healthy human individuals. Profiled with immunoSEQ multiplex PCR; TCRdb holds only in-frame clones, not every one. This sample yields about 450,000 clones, of which 79% are seen a single time; approximately 12% belongs to the top ten. The sample taken for sequencing was PBMCs. The origin of the receptors is a woman in her thirties or forties in good health. Some clones in this sample may be carry-over from other donors' samples.

This clone was observed a few times. The sample carries other DNA sequences with the same CDR3. The CDR3 spells CAIRSDSSGNTIYF. The CDR3 DNA reads TGTGCCATCAGATCGGACAGTTCTGGAAACACCATATATTTT. The chain couples TRBV10-3 to TRBJ1-3, with a possible D match to TRBD1 (6 bases). The CDR3 is 14 amino acids. Germline V CDR1 and CDR2: ENHRY, SYGVKD. The V end lost 6 bases, the J end lost 1 base, and 10 bases lay between the germline ends.

The chain joins TRBV5-6 to TRBJ1-1; TRBD1 might be the D (5 bases). Germline lookup yields CDR1 SGHDT and CDR2 YYEEEE. The V gene lost 3 bases and the J gene lost 6 bases, with 15 bases spanning the gap. The length of the CDR3 is 14 residues. CDR3 amino acids: CASSWWKRDAEAFF. CDR3 DNA: TGTGCCAGCAGCTGGTGGAAGCGGGACGCTGAAGCTTTCTTT.

The rearrangement links TRBV9 to TRBJ2-7; the D gene is possibly TRBD1 (6 bases). The germline gives CDR1 SGDLS, CDR2 YYNGEE. Trimming removed 3 bases at V and 4 bases at J, with 17 bases between. CDR3 length equals 15 residues. CDR3 sequence (DNA): TGTGCCAGCAGCGCCCGTGGAGGACAGAAGTACGAGCAGTACTTC. Amino acid sequence: CASSARGGQKYEQYF.

The rearrangement links TRBV1 to TRBJ2-3; TRBD2 is taken as the D call from the table, unchecked against the DNA. TRBV1 is classified as a pseudogene. This CDR3 has 21 amino acids. The DNA of the CDR3 is TGCACCAGCAGCCAAGATCGGTTCAAAGTTTCTCGCGGGAGGGGCACAGATACGCAGTATTTT. Translated: CTSSQDRFKVSRGRGTDTQYF.

The chain joins TRBV14 to TRBJ2-7; TRBD2 agrees at 7 bases. Unmatched junction bases numbered 14, after V lost 3 bases and J lost 9 bases. The CDR3 consists of 15 residues. Germline values: CDR1 SGHDN, CDR2 FVKESK. In nucleotides, the CDR3 is TGTGCCAGCAGCCAGCTTTCCAGCGGGGTGGGGAGGCAGTACTTC. Translated, it gives CASSQLSSGVGRQYF.

The V call is TRBV10-3, the J call TRBJ2-1; possible D gene TRBD2, 6 bases. With 6 bases removed from V and 0 bases from J, the gap between germline ends came to 9 bases. CDR3 length: 14 amino acids. Per the germline V gene, CDR1 is ENHRY and CDR2 is SYGVKD. The CDR3 sequence: CAIREGGSYNEQFF. For the CDR3, the DNA is TGTGCCATCAGGGAGGGAGGCTCCTACAATGAGCAGTTCTTC.

The V call is TRBV28, the J call TRBJ2-1; TRBD2 might be the D (6 bases). The germline V gene encodes CDR1 MDHEN and CDR2 SYDVKM. Trimming removed 2 bases from V and 9 bases from J, with 14 bases in between. There are 14 residues in the CDR3. This CDR3 is CASSLSAGWGEQFF. In nucleotides, the CDR3 is TGTGCCAGCAGTTTAAGTGCGGGATGGGGTGAGCAGTTCTTC.

The V call is TRBV16, the J call TRBJ1-2; the D is unclear. This CDR3 region has 14 residues. V was shortened by 4 bases and J by 2 bases, with 11 bases between the two germline ends. Germline V gene sequence: CDR1 KGHSY, CDR2 FQNENV. CDR3 loop: CASSPRGGNYGYTF. CDR3 nucleotide sequence: TGTGCCAGCAGCCCCCGGGGAGGGAACTATGGCTACACCTTC.

The chain couples TRBV28 to TRBJ2-1; D gene ambiguous. Trimming pared 2 bases from V and 3 bases from J, leaving 20 bases between. CDR3 length: 18 residues. Per the germline V gene, CDR1 is MDHEN and CDR2 is SYDVKM. CDR3 in amino acids: CASSLGWKGQKDYNEQFF. In nucleotides, the CDR3 is TGTGCCAGCAGTTTAGGGTGGAAAGGGCAGAAAGACTACAATGAGCAGTTCTTC.

Of note for this clone: Additional DNA sequences in this sample encode the identical CDR3. The J gene is TRBJ2-3, the V gene TRBV6-6; D is ambiguous. V was cut by 2 bases and J by 6 bases, with 6 bases left in between. Germline CDR1 and CDR2: MNHNY and SVGAGI (reference sequence). CDR3 size: 12 residues. The CDR3 is CASSYPGDTQYF. In DNA, the CDR3 is TGTGCCAGCAGTTACCCGGGCGATACGCAGTATTTT.

The sample holds a few counts of this clone. This rearrangement joins TRBV28 to TRBJ1-1, with 9 bases lining up with TRBD1. The CDR3 totals 14 residues. The germline gives CDR1 MDHEN, CDR2 SYDVKM. J was trimmed by 4 bases and V by 6 bases; bases with no gene match: 6. The CDR3 bases are TGTGCCAGCAGCCGGGACAGGGAGGGCACTGAAGCTTTCTTT. Encoded protein: CASSRDREGTEAFF.

This clone was recorded only once. CDR3 sequence (DNA): TGTGCCAGCAGCGGCCCGGGGAACACCGGGGAGCTGTTTTTT. Its protein product is CASSGPGNTGELFF. The chain combines TRBV9 with TRBJ2-2; no definite D call. Trimming shortened V by 3 bases and J by 1 base, and 7 bases separated the two germline ends. This CDR3 is 14 amino acids long. Germline V gives CDR1 SGDLS, CDR2 YYNGEE.

Worth noting for this clone: This sample also contains other DNA sequences that code for the same CDR3. The chain employs TRBV6-1 and TRBJ2-5; unclear D gene. This CDR3 is built from 13 residues. V was shortened by 2 bases and J by 1 base, with 5 bases between the two germline ends. Looked up from germline, CDR1 is MNHNS and CDR2 is SASEGT. The CDR3: CASSEIPQETQYF. For the CDR3, the DNA is TGTGCCAGCAGTGAAATTCCCCAAGAGACCCAGTACTTC.

Note on this clone: A clone one base away is much larger, so this may be a read error. Other DNA sequences in this specimen translate into the identical CDR3. The chain employs TRBV18 and TRBJ2-2; D call uncertain. The length of the CDR3 is 12 residues. Germline V gene data show CDR1 as KGHSH and CDR2 as LQKENI. Trimming took 3 bases from V and 3 from J, leaving 2 bases between them. CDR3 residues: CASSPDTGELFF. The CDR3 DNA reads as TGTGCCAGCTCACCGGACACCGGGGAGCTGTTTTTT.

The chain recombines TRBV6-6 with TRBJ1-1, with TRBD1 as a possible D gene (6 bases). Per the germline V gene, CDR1 is MNHNY and CDR2 is SVGAGI (reference sequence). The CDR3 runs to 13 residues. Deletions cut 6 bases from V and 1 base from J, with 9 bases between. The CDR3 spells CASRIQGNTEAFF. The DNA of the CDR3 is TGTGCCAGCAGGATACAGGGGAACACTGAAGCTTTCTTT.

The chain recombines TRBV28 with TRBJ2-5; 10 positions agree with TRBD1. Germline values: CDR1 MDHEN, CDR2 SYDVKM. Unmatched junction bases numbered 7, after V lost 5 bases and J lost 4 bases. This CDR3 comprises 15 residues. CDR3 nucleotides: TGTGCCAGCAGTAACGGACAGGGGGTGGGAGAGACCCAGTACTTC. Amino acids: CASSNGQGVGETQYF.

V is TRBV10-1 and J is TRBJ2-7, with TRBD2 matching 8 bases. The trim removed 3 bases at V and 5 bases at J, leaving 12 bases unmatched. Germline lookup yields CDR1 WNHNN and CDR2 SYGVQD (reference sequence). The CDR3 runs 16 residues. The CDR3 DNA follows: TGCGCCAGCAGTGACCGCCGAGCGGGAGTTGTCCACGAGCAGTACTTC. Translated, it gives CASSDRRAGVVHEQYF.

The genes are TRBV18 and TRBJ2-5; a possible D gene is TRBD2 (6 bases). Trimming took off 4 bases at V and 2 bases at J, with 14 bases between the two ends. Germline values: CDR1 KGHSH, CDR2 LQKENI. This CDR3 region has 15 residues. The CDR3 DNA follows: TGTGCCAGCTCACGGTCCGTTGGGGGGCAAGAGACCCAGTACTTC. Translated: CASSRSVGGQETQYF.

V usage is TRBV18 and J usage is TRBJ2-5; 7 bases are shared with TRBD2. CDR3 length: 16 residues. Unmatched junction bases numbered 5, after V lost 0 bases and J lost 1 base. Germline V gives CDR1 KGHSH, CDR2 LQKENI. The CDR3 sequence: CASSPPRGDSQETQYF. CDR3 DNA sequence: TGTGCCAGCTCACCACCTCGGGGGGATAGCCAAGAGACCCAGTACTTC.

The chain uses TRBV18 and TRBJ2-5; TRBD1 matches at 10 bases. This CDR3 has 15 residues. The junction had 8 bases not matched to a gene; V was cut back by 5 bases and J by 5 bases. Germline-derived CDR1 and CDR2 are KGHSH and LQKENI. The CDR3 sequence is CASSTRQGAGETQYF. The CDR3 nucleotides are TGTGCCAGCTCAACCCGACAGGGGGCAGGGGAGACCCAGTACTTC.

The chain recombines TRBV2 with TRBJ1-5; 7 positions match TRBD1. The CDR3 is made up of 14 amino acids. V trimming: 8 bases; J trimming: 4 bases; junction bases outside the gene matches: 8. Germline V gene lookup returns CDR1 SNHLY and CDR2 FYNNEI. Written as DNA, the CDR3 is TGTGCCAGCCAACCGGGACAGAGTAATCAGCCCCAGCATTTT. As protein: CASQPGQSNQPQHF.

The rearrangement uses TRBV28 and TRBJ2-7; no firm D call. V gave up 1 base and J gave up 3 bases, with 10 bases separating them. CDR1 is MDHEN, CDR2 SYDVKM, per germline. This CDR3 region has 14 residues. CDR3 DNA sequence: TGTGCCAGCAGTTTATCCAGAACGAGCTACGAGCAGTACTTC. Encoded protein: CASSLSRTSYEQYF. Supplemented by reference TRBV28 and TRBJ2-7, the full variable domain reads DVKVTQSSRYLVKRTGEKVFLECVQDMDHENMFWYRQDPGLGLRLIYFSYDVKMKEKGDIPEGYSVSREKKERFSLILESASTNQTSMYLCASSLSRTSYEQYFGPGTRLTVT.

J is TRBJ2-2 and V is TRBV21-1; the table's D call, TRBD1, has no DNA check behind it. TRBV21-1 is assigned pseudogene status. This CDR3 is built from 18 residues. Here the CDR3 reads CASSKDPTGTGNTGELFF. The CDR3 DNA reads TGTGCCAGCAGCAAAGACCCCACAGGGACGGGGAACACCGGGGAGCTGTTTTTT.

The V and J genes are TRBV28 and TRBJ2-1; 10 positions match TRBD2. Germline CDR1 and CDR2: MDHEN and SYDVKM. The CDR3 has 16 amino acids. With 6 bases clipped from V and 0 bases from J, the junction kept 5 bases outside the gene matches. CDR3 residues: CASRGSGRISYNEQFF. In DNA, the CDR3 is TGTGCCAGCAGGGGTAGCGGGAGGATCTCCTACAATGAGCAGTTCTTC.

The rearrangement links TRBV2 to TRBJ1-2; D ambiguous. Trimming pared 11 bases from V and 8 bases from J, leaving 15 bases between. The CDR3 consists of 11 residues. Germline CDR1 SNHLY, CDR2 FYNNEI. The CDR3 DNA is TGTGCCTTAGATGACCTAGGAGGCTACACCTTC. This encodes CALDDLGGYTF.

This chain joins TRBV2 and TRBJ2-1; D is undetermined. The V gene's germline CDR1 is SNHLY and CDR2 FYNNEI. V lost 9 bases, J lost 8 bases, and 11 bases lay in between. The CDR3 covers 11 residues. This chain's CDR3 is CASRIWDEQFF. In DNA form, the CDR3 reads TGTGCCAGTAGAATTTGGGATGAGCAGTTCTTC.

The chain joins TRBV7-9 to TRBJ2-7; D is unresolved. V was pared by 2 bases and J by 5 bases, with 7 bases between. Germline-derived CDR1 and CDR2 are SEHNR and FQNEAQ (reference sequence). The CDR3 is 12 residues long. The CDR3 DNA is TGTGCCAGCAGCTTATCTAGGGACGAGCAGTACTTC. Protein: CASSLSRDEQYF.